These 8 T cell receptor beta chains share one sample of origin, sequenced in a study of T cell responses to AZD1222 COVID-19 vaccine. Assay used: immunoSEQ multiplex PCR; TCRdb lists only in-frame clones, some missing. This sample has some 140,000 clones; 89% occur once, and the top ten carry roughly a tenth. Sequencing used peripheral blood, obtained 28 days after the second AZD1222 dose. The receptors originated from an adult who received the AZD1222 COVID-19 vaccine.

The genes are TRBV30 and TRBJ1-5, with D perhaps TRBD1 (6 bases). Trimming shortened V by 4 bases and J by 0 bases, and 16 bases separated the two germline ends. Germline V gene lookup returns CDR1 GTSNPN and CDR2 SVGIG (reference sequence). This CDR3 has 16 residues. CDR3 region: CAWNGGQSYSNQPQHF. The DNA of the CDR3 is TGTGCCTGGAATGGGGGGCAGAGCTATAGCAATCAGCCCCAGCATTTT.

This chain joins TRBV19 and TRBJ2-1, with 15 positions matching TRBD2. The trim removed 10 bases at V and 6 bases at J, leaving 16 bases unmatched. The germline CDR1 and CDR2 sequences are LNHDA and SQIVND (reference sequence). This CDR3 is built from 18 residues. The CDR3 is CATYFPGLAGGGGNEQFF. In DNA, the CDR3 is TGTGCCACCTACTTCCCGGGACTAGCGGGAGGAGGGGGCAATGAGCAGTTCTTC.

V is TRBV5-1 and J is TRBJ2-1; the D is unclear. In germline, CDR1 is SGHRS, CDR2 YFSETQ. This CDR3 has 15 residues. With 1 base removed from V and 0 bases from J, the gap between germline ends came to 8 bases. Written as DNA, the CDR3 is TGCGCCAGCAGCTTGCAAGGCAGCTCCTACAATGAGCAGTTCTTC. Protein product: CASSLQGSSYNEQFF.

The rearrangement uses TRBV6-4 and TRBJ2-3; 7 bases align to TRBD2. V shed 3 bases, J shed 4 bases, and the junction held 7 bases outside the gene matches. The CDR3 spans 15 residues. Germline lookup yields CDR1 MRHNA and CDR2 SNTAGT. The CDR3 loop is CASSENGGWADTQYF. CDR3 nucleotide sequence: TGTGCCAGCAGTGAGAACGGGGGGTGGGCAGATACGCAGTATTTT.

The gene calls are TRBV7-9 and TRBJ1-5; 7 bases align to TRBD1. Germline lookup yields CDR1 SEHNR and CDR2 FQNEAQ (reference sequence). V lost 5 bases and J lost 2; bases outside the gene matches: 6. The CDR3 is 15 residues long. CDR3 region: CASSATGAGNQPQHF. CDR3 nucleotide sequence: TGTGCCAGCAGCGCAACAGGGGCGGGCAATCAGCCCCAGCATTTT. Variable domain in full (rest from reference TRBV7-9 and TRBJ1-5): DTGVSQNPRHKITKRGQNVTFRCDPISEHNRLYWYRQTLGQGPEFLTYFQNEAQLEKSRLLSDRFSAERPKGSFSTLEIQRTEQGDSAMYLCASSATGAGNQPQHFGDGTRLSIL.

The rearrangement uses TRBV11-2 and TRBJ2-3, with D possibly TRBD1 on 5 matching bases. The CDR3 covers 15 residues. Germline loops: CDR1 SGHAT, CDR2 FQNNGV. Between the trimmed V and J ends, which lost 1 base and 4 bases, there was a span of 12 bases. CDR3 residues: CASSLVPGLADTQYF. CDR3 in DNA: TGTGCCAGCAGCTTAGTCCCAGGGTTGGCAGATACGCAGTATTTT.

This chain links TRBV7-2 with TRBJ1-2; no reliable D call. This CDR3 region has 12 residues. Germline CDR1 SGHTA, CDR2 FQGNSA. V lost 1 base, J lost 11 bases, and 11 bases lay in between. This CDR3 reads CASSLVAKTYTF. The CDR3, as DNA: TGTGCCAGCAGCTTAGTTGCCAAGACTTACACCTTC. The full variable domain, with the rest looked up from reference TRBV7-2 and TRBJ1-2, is GAGVSQSPSNKVTEKGKDVELRCDPISGHTALYWYRQSLGQGLEFLIYFQGNSAPDKSGLPSDRFSAERTGGSVSTLTIQRTQQEDSAVYLCASSLVAKTYTFGSGTRLTVV.

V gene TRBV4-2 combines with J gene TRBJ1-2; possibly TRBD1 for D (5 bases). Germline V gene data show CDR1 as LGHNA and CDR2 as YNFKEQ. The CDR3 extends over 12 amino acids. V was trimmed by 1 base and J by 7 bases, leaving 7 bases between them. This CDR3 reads CASSQGGGGYTF. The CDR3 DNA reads TGTGCCAGCAGCCAAGGGGGGGGTGGCTACACCTTC.